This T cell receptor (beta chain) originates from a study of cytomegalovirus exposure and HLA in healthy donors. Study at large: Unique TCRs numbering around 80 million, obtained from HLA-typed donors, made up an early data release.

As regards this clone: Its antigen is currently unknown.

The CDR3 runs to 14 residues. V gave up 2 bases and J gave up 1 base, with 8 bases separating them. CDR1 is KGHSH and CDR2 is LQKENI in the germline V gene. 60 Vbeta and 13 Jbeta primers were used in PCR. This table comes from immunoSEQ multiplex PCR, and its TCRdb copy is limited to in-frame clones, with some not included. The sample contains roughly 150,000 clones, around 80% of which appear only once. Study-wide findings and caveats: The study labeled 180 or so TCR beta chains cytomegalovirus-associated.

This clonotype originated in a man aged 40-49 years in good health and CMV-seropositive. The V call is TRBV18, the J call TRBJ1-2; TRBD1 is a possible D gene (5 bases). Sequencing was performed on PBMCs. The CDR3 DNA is TGTGCCAGCTCACCAGTCCAGGGTAACTATGGCTACACCTTC. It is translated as CASSPVQGNYGYTF.